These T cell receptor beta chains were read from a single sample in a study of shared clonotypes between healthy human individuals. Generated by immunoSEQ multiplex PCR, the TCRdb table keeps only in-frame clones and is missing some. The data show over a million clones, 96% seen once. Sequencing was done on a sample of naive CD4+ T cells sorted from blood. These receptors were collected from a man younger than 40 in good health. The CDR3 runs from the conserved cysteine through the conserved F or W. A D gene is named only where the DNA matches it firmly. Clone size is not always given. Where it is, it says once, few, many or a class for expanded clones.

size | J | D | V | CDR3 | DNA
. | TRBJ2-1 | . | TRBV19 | CASSHFRESYNEQFF | TGTGCCAGTAGTCACTTTAGGGAATCCTACAATGAGCAGTTCTTC
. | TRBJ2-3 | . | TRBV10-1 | CASSGADTQYF | TGCGCCAGCAGTGGGGCAGATACGCAGTATTTT
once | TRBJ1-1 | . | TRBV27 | CASSQPDIRTEAFF | TGTGCCAGCAGTCAACCGGACATTAGGACTGAAGCTTTCTTT
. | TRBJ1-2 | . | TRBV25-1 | CASSRGGGYTF | TGTGCCAGCTCCCGGGGGGGTGGCTACACCTTC
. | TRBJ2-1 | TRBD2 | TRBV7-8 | CASSLGLAVYNEQFF | TGTGCCAGCAGCTTAGGGCTAGCGGTGTATAATGAGCAGTTCTTC
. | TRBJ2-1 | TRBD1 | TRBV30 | CAWDRGRTSPSYNEQFF | TGTGCCTGGGACAGGGGGCGTACATCTCCTTCCTACAATGAGCAGTTCTTC
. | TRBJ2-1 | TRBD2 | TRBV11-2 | CASSLVGRAAGGRNEQFF | TGTGCCAGCAGCTTAGTCGGGAGGGCAGCGGGAGGACGCAATGAGCAGTTCTTC
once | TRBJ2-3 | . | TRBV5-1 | CASSFPAGVTDTQYF | TGCGCCAGCAGCTTTCCAGCGGGCGTCACAGATACGCAGTATTTT
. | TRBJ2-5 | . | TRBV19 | CASGLLGGETQYF | TGTGCCAGTGGACTCCTAGGAGGGGAGACCCAGTACTTC
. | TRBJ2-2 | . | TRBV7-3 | CASTTSGNTGELFF | TGTGCCAGCACCACGAGCGGAAACACCGGGGAGCTGTTTTTT
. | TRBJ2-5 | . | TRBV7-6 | CASSLGAGAVSETQYF | TGTGCCAGCAGCTTAGGGGCAGGGGCCGTGAGTGAGACCCAGTACTTC
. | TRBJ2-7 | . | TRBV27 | CATRPYGIAAPHSYEQYF | TGTGCCACCCGGCCATATGGGATCGCTGCTCCTCACTCCTACGAGCAGTACTTC
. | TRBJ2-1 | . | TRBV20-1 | CSARRWEEQFF | TGCAGTGCTAGGAGGTGGGAGGAGCAGTTCTTC
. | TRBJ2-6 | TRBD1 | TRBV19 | CASRGQGGGANVLTF | TGTGCCAGTAGGGGACAGGGCGGTGGGGCCAACGTCCTGACTTTC
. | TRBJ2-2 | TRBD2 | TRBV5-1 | CASSLAASGRYTGELFF | TGCGCCAGCAGCTTGGCGGCTAGCGGGAGGTATACCGGGGAGCTGTTTTTT
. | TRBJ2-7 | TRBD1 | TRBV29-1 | CSVGRTGSSYEQYF | TGCAGCGTTGGAAGGACAGGGAGCTCCTACGAGCAGTACTTC
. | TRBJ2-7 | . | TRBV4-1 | CASSQVGQGLEQYF | TGCGCCAGCAGCCAAGTGGGGCAGGGCCTCGAGCAGTACTTC
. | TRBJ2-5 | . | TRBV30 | CAWSEGLWQAEQETQYF | TGTGCCTGGAGCGAGGGGCTTTGGCAGGCAGAACAAGAGACCCAGTACTTC
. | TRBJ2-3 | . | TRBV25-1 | CASSVAGEHLDTQYF | TGTGCCAGCAGTGTAGCCGGAGAACATTTAGATACGCAGTATTTT
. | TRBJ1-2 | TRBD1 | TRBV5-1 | CASSLKGAEGYTF | TGCGCCAGCAGCTTAAAGGGGGCGGAGGGCTACACCTTC
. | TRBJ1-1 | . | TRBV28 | CASPPWVGQGGEAFF | TGTGCCAGCCCACCCTGGGTGGGGCAAGGGGGTGAAGCTTTCTTT
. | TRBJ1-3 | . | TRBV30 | CAWSVRRGSGNTIYF | TGTGCCTGGAGTGTACGCAGGGGCTCTGGAAACACCATATATTTT
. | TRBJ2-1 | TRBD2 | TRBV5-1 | CASSLDGSGSSYNEQFF | TGCGCCAGCAGCTTGGACGGTAGCGGGAGCTCCTACAATGAGCAGTTCTTC
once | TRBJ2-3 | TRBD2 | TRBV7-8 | CASSFGGGFDTDTQYF | TGTGCCAGCAGTTTCGGCGGGGGGTTCGACACAGATACGCAGTATTTT
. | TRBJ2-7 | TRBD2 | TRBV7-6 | CASSLGWGLAGPLNEQYF | TGTGCCAGCAGCTTAGGTTGGGGACTAGCGGGACCCCTAAACGAGCAGTACTTC
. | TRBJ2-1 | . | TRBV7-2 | CASSLVRQALVMDEQFF | TGTGCCAGCAGCTTAGTACGGCAGGCCTTGGTCATGGATGAGCAGTTCTTC
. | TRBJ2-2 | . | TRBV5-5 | CASSLVGLAGELFF | TGTGCCAGCAGCTTGGTGGGGTTGGCCGGGGAGCTGTTTTTT
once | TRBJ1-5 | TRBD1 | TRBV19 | CASRSQGGNQPQHF | TGTGCCAGTAGATCTCAGGGGGGCAATCAGCCCCAGCATTTT